This record concerns one TCR beta chain sequence. Per the germline V gene, CDR1 is SEHNR and CDR2 is FQNEAQ (reference sequence). The CDR3 is made up of 13 amino acids. V lost 5 bases to trimming and J lost 5 bases, with 12 bases between them. The source of the sample is a study of blood T cell repertoires in COVID-19. Produced via immunoSEQ multiplex PCR; TCRdb's table is partial and in-frame only. The repertoire has roughly 88,000 clones, around 90% of them found once; the top ten carry around 17%. What was sequenced was peripheral blood. The chain joins TRBV7-9 to TRBJ1-2; D uncertain. This sequence originates from a woman aged 55-70 years with COVID-19, enrolled during active disease. CDR3 sequence reads: CASSPDGEYGYTF. The CDR3 coding sequence is TGTGCCAGCAGCCCTGACGGGGAGTATGGCTACACCTTC.